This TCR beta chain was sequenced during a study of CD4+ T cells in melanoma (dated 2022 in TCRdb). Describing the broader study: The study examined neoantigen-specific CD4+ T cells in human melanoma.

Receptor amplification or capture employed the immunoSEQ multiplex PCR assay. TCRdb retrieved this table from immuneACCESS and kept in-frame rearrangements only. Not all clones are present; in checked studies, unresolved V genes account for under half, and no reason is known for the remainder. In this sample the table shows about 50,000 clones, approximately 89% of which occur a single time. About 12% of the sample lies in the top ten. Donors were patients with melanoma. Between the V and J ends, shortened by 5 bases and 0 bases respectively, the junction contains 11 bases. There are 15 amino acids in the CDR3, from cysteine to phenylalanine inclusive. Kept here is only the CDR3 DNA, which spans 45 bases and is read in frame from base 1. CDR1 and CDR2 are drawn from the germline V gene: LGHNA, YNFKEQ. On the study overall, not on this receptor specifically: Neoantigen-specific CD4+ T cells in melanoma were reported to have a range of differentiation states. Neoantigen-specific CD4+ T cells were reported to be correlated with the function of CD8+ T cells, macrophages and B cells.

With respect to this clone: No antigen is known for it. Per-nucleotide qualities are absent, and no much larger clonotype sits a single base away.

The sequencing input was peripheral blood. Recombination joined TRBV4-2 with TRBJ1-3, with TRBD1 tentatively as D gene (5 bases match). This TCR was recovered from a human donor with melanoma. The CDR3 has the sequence CASSFGGISGNTIYF. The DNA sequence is TGTGCCAGCAGCTTCGGGGGAATCTCTGGAAACACCATATATTTT.